Listed here are 2 T cell receptor beta chains from one sample, sequenced in a study of glioma-infiltrating T cells. TCR alpha and beta CDR3 regions were amplified from RNA using iRepertoire nested multiplex PCR. TCRdb independently ran MiXCR on the multiplex PCR reads; one entry per CDR3 protein. In the table there are around 97,000 distinct CDR3 sequences, 25% to 35% of which are singletons. Sequenced: glioma tissue, nonneoplastic brain tissue, or PBMCs (not recorded which). The source of these receptors is a human donor with low-grade glioma or glioblastoma, undergoing nonglioma brain surgery, or in good health (not recorded which).

This clonotype was recorded many times. The V gene is TRBV7-2, the J gene TRBJ2-7; perhaps TRBD1 as D (5 bases). Per the germline V gene, CDR1 is SGHTA and CDR2 is FQGNSA. The V end lost 7 bases, the J end lost 3 bases, and 13 bases lay between the germline ends. The CDR3 is 13 residues long. The chain's CDR3 is CASTPSRGYEQYF. The CDR3 region has the DNA TGTGCCAGCACCCCTTCAAGGGGCTACGAGCAGTACTTC.

This clonotype was recorded at least ten times. The chain is built from TRBV29-1 and TRBJ2-1; the D gene is possibly TRBD2 (5 bases). The germline CDR1 and CDR2 sequences are SQVTM and ANQGSEA. V was pared by 5 bases and J by 3 bases, with 11 bases between. The CDR3 covers 13 residues. This CDR3 reads CSVTGSLYNEQFF. In nucleotides, the CDR3 is TGCAGCGTTACGGGATCCCTCTACAATGAGCAGTTCTTC.